The 27 T cell receptor beta chains below come from one sample, sequenced in a study of blood T cell repertoires in COVID-19 (dated by TCRdb to about 2020). The library relied on the immunoSEQ multiplex PCR assay. TCRdb re-hosts the immuneACCESS table, in-frame sequences only. Its copies lack some clones; in the studies checked, an unresolved V gene accounts for under half of them, and the cause for the rest is not known. This sample holds fewer than 600,000 clones; roughly 89% were observed only once. About 0.91% of the sample is held by the ten biggest clonotypes. Sequenced: peripheral blood. The receptors stem from a man between 18 and 29 years old with COVID-19, enrolled during active disease.

The chain joins TRBV5-5 to TRBJ2-3; 7 nucleotides align to TRBD2. The length of the CDR3 is 15 residues. CDR1 and CDR2 (germline): SGHKS, YYEKEE (reference sequence). Losses at the gene ends were 4 bases for V and 4 bases for J; bases not matched to a gene: 9. In nucleotides, the CDR3 is TGTGCCAGCAGCCTCACGGCTGGGGGGGCAGATACGCAGTATTTT. It yields the protein CASSLTAGGADTQYF.

CDR3 nucleotides: TGTGCCAGCAGCCCCCGACAGGGGTGGGACACTGAAGCTTTCTTT. Its protein product is CASSPRQGWDTEAFF. This rearrangement joins TRBV9 to TRBJ1-1; 8 bases align to TRBD1. CDR1 SGDLS and CDR2 YYNGEE come from the germline V gene. The CDR3 extends over 15 amino acids. V shed 4 bases, J shed 3 bases, and the junction held 8 bases outside the gene matches. Variable domain in full (rest from reference TRBV9 and TRBJ1-1): DSGVTQTPKHLITATGQRVTLRCSPRSGDLSVYWYQQSLDQGLQFLIQYYNGEERAKGNILERFSAQQFPDLHSELNLSSLELGDSALYFCASSPRQGWDTEAFFGQGTRLTVV.

This chain joins TRBV10-2 and TRBJ1-4, with D uncertain. The germline CDR1 and CDR2 sequences are WSHSY and SAAADI. The CDR3 is made up of 14 amino acids. V lost 7 bases, J lost 0 bases, and 9 bases lay in between. CDR3 amino acids: CASKHLATNEKLFF. CDR3 in DNA: TGCGCCAGCAAACATCTTGCAACTAATGAAAAACTGTTTTTT.

The chain links TRBV5-1 to TRBJ2-3; 13 nucleotides agree with TRBD2. The junction had 7 bases not matched to a gene; V was cut back by 4 bases and J by 2 bases. Germline V CDR1 and CDR2: SGHRS, YFSETQ. The CDR3 loop spans 17 amino acids. The CDR3 DNA sequence: TGCGCCAGCAGCCCGGGGACTAGCGGGACAATCACAGATACGCAGTATTTT. It translates to CASSPGTSGTITDTQYF.

The J gene is TRBJ2-2, the V gene TRBV19; the match to TRBD1 covers 9 bases. The CDR3 length is 14 residues. The V segment lost 5 bases and the J segment 4 bases; nucleotides outside the gene matches: 2. Germline V lookup: CDR1 LNHDA, CDR2 SQIVND (reference sequence). As DNA, the CDR3 is TGTGCCAGTAGTTCGACAGGGGGCACCGGGGAGCTGTTTTTT. It is translated as CASSSTGGTGELFF.

The chain uses TRBV11-1 and TRBJ1-3; 9 bases map to TRBD1. The J segment lost 3 bases and the V segment lost 5 bases, leaving 8 bases of the junction unmatched. Germline lookup yields CDR1 SGHAT and CDR2 FQDESV (reference sequence). The CDR3 consists of 16 residues. The CDR3 DNA reads TGTGCCAGCAGCAGATATACAGGGGGCGTTGGAAACACCATATATTTT. Protein product: CASSRYTGGVGNTIYF.

The CDR3 DNA is TGTGCCACCAGTGGCGGGGGACTAGCGGGGCCGCGCCAAGAGACCCAGTACTTC. Protein sequence: CATSGGGLAGPRQETQYF. V and J are TRBV24-1 and TRBJ2-5; 13 bases fit TRBD2. CDR3 length equals 18 residues. Germline loops: CDR1 KGHDR, CDR2 SFDVKD. J lost 1 base, V lost 5 bases, and 9 bases had no gene match.

The chain carries TRBV7-9 and TRBJ1-1; a weak D match, TRBD1 (5 bases). CDR1 and CDR2 (germline): SEHNR, FQNEAQ (reference sequence). The CDR3 extends over 12 amino acids. Trimming left V 1 base short and J 8 bases short, with 8 bases between. CDR3 DNA: TGTGCCAGCAGCTTAGTAGGGGCCGAAGCTTTCTTT. This translates into CASSLVGAEAFF. Complete variable domain (other parts from reference TRBV7-9 and TRBJ1-1): DTGVSQNPRHKITKRGQNVTFRCDPISEHNRLYWYRQTLGQGPEFLTYFQNEAQLEKSRLLSDRFSAERPKGSFSTLEIQRTEQGDSAMYLCASSLVGAEAFFGQGTRLTVV.

This chain joins TRBV5-6 and TRBJ1-1; D gene unclear. V lost 3 bases and J 7 bases, leaving 13 bases between the germline ends. CDR3 length: 13 residues. Germline CDR1 and CDR2: SGHDT and YYEEEE. The chain's CDR3 is CASSSQNKYEAFF. The CDR3 region has the DNA TGTGCCAGCAGCTCCCAGAATAAATATGAAGCTTTCTTT. The complete variable domain, with remaining parts taken from reference TRBV5-6 and TRBJ1-1, reads DAGVTQSPTHLIKTRGQQVTLRCSPKSGHDTVSWYQQALGQGPQFIFQYYEEEERQRGNFPDRFSGHQFPNYSSELNVNALLLGDSALYLCASSSQNKYEAFFGQGTRLTVV.

This chain joins TRBV6-1 and TRBJ2-2; TRBD2 matches 9 bases. Germline V gene data show CDR1 as MNHNS and CDR2 as SASEGT. The CDR3 length is 15 residues. V lost 1 base, J lost 6 bases, and 3 bases stayed unmatched. This chain's CDR3 is CASSEVAGDAGELFF. The CDR3 nucleotides read TGTGCCAGCAGTGAAGTAGCGGGAGACGCCGGGGAGCTGTTTTTT.

V and J are TRBV5-4 and TRBJ2-5; 10 nucleotides agree with TRBD2. CDR1 SGHNT and CDR2 YYREEE come from the germline V gene (reference sequence). This CDR3 has 16 amino acids. Trimming took 0 bases from V and 4 from J; bases not matched to a gene: 6. The CDR3 DNA reads as TGTGCCAGCAGCTTGGAAGCACTAGCGGGGTTAGAGACCCAGTACTTC. Protein product: CASSLEALAGLETQYF.

DNA for the CDR3: TGTGCCAGTAGTCTAGCGGGAGCTGGGGCCAACGTCCTGACTTTC. Translation: CASSLAGAGANVLTF. The chain joins TRBV19 to TRBJ2-6; TRBD2 agrees at 10 bases. V lost 5 bases to trimming and J lost 2 bases; unmatched junction nucleotides: 0. CDR3 length: 15 residues. In germline, CDR1 is LNHDA, CDR2 SQIVND (reference sequence).

The genes are TRBV7-9 and TRBJ2-5, with TRBD1 matching 7 bases. The germline CDR1 and CDR2 sequences are SEHNR and FQNEAQ (reference sequence). The CDR3 runs to 13 residues. With 5 bases clipped from V and 3 bases from J, the junction kept 3 bases outside the gene matches. In DNA form, the CDR3 reads TGTGCCAGCAGCGAGCAGGGGGAAGAGACCCAGTACTTC. Encoded protein: CASSEQGEETQYF.

The J gene is TRBJ1-6, the V gene TRBV4-2; D is unresolved. V dropped 0 bases and J dropped 14 bases, with 17 bases sitting between them. Germline assignment: CDR1 LGHNA and CDR2 YNFKEQ. The CDR3 totals 15 residues. CDR3 coding DNA: TGTGCCAGCAGCCAAGAAGGACTCCTATACGGGGCCCTCCACTTT. This translates into CASSQEGLLYGALHF.

The chain carries TRBV28 and TRBJ2-5, with 11 bases lining up with TRBD1. The CDR3 length is 15 residues. The V gene end was trimmed by 0 bases and the J gene end by 5 bases; junction bases not matched to a gene: 2. Germline V gene lookup returns CDR1 MDHEN and CDR2 SYDVKM. CDR3 nucleotides: TGTGCCAGCAGTTTATGGGGGACAGGGGGTGAGACCCAGTACTTC. This gives the protein CASSLWGTGGETQYF. The whole variable domain, remainder taken from reference TRBV28 and TRBJ2-5, is DVKVTQSSRYLVKRTGEKVFLECVQDMDHENMFWYRQDPGLGLRLIYFSYDVKMKEKGDIPEGYSVSREKKERFSLILESASTNQTSMYLCASSLWGTGGETQYFGPGTRLLVL.

This clone showed up just once. The same CDR3 arises from other DNA sequences in this sample as well. This chain connects TRBV12-5 to TRBJ1-1; no firm D call. Trimming shortened V by 3 bases and J by 8 bases, and 7 bases separated the two germline ends. The CDR3 is 11 residues long. From germline, CDR1 is LGHNT and CDR2 FRNRAP. Written as DNA, the CDR3 is TGTGCTAGTGGTTTAGGCAGGGAAGCTTTCTTT. It yields the protein CASGLGREAFF.

The table lists this clone with a count of one. The J gene is TRBJ2-5, the V gene TRBV5-1; 7 nucleotides align to TRBD2. V lost 3 bases, J lost 3 bases, and 11 bases stayed unmatched. The germline V gene encodes CDR1 SGHRS and CDR2 YFSETQ. CDR3 size: 16 residues. CDR3 DNA: TGCGCCAGCAGCTGGCCCTTAAGCGGGGCCGAAGAGACCCAGTACTTC. This gives the protein CASSWPLSGAEETQYF.

This chain's CDR3 is CATRGGGHEQFF. Written as DNA, the CDR3 is TGTGCCACCCGGGGGGGCGGGCATGAGCAGTTCTTC. This chain connects TRBV3-1 (or the pseudogene TRBV3-2) to TRBJ2-1, with TRBD2 identical over 8 bases. V was pared by 10 bases and J by 8 bases, with 7 bases of the junction left unmatched. The germline V gene encodes CDR1 LGHDT and CDR2 YNNKEL (reference sequence). The CDR3 contains 12 residues.

The gene calls are TRBV7-2 and TRBJ2-5, with D perhaps matching TRBD2 (5 bases). The CDR3 is made up of 15 amino acids. V lost 1 base and J 4 bases, leaving 13 bases between the germline ends. Germline V lookup: CDR1 SGHTA, CDR2 FQGNSA. CDR3 in DNA: TGTGCCAGCAGCTTAGTTGGCCAACGGGGAGAGACCCAGTACTTC. This sequence encodes CASSLVGQRGETQYF.

The genes are TRBV5-1 and TRBJ1-1; tentatively, D is TRBD1 (6 bases). V was trimmed by 3 bases and J by 8 bases, leaving 14 bases between them. This CDR3 comprises 13 residues. Germline CDR1 SGHRS, CDR2 YFSETQ. The CDR3 loop is CASSYSPGTEAFF. CDR3 coding DNA: TGCGCCAGCAGCTATTCCCCCGGGACAGAAGCTTTCTTT.

The chain carries TRBV6-6 and TRBJ1-4; 12 bases fit TRBD1. Germline V CDR1 and CDR2: MNHNY, SVGAGI (reference sequence). The J segment lost 10 bases and the V segment lost 0 bases, leaving 3 bases of the junction unmatched. The CDR3 is made up of 15 amino acids. CDR3 nucleotide sequence: TGTGCCAGCAGTTACTCAGGGACAGGGGGCCGAAAACTGTTTTTT. Amino acid sequence: CASSYSGTGGRKLFF.

This rearrangement joins TRBV6-5 to TRBJ1-2; D is perhaps TRBD1 (6 bases). Germline CDR1 reads MNHEY; CDR2 reads SVGAGI. The V gene lost 7 bases and the J gene lost 5 bases, with 20 bases spanning the gap. CDR3 size: 15 residues. The CDR3 nucleotides are TGTGCCAGCACCGAGTACAGGGTTTCATCGTATGGCTACACCTTC. Translating gives CASTEYRVSSYGYTF.

The V and J genes are TRBV27 and TRBJ1-5; possible D gene TRBD1, 5 bases. The CDR3 covers 16 residues. The V end was cut by 2 bases, the J end by 7 bases, with 18 bases between. Looked up from germline, CDR1 is MNHEY and CDR2 is SMNVEV (reference sequence). In nucleotides, the CDR3 is TGTGCCAGCAGTTTACCCAAGCCGACAGTCGGACAGCCCCAGCATTTT. This gives the protein CASSLPKPTVGQPQHF.

The V call is TRBV6-5, the J call TRBJ2-7; the match to TRBD1 covers 8 bases. The CDR3 loop spans 14 amino acids. V was pared by 2 bases and J by 3 bases, with 3 bases of the junction left unmatched. Germline loops: CDR1 MNHEY, CDR2 SVGAGI. The CDR3: CASSYRTGNYEQYF. Here the CDR3 DNA reads TGTGCCAGCAGTTACAGGACAGGGAACTACGAGCAGTACTTC.

This rearrangement joins TRBV7-2 to TRBJ2-7, with D unclear. The germline gives CDR1 SGHTA, CDR2 FQGNSA. Trimming cost V 3 bases and J 3 bases, with 6 bases left between them. The CDR3 length is 12 residues. The chain's CDR3 is CASSFRHYEQYF. CDR3 DNA sequence: TGTGCCAGCAGCTTTAGACACTACGAGCAGTACTTC. The variable domain in full, completed from reference TRBV7-2 and TRBJ2-7, reads GAGVSQSPSNKVTEKGKDVELRCDPISGHTALYWYRQSLGQGLEFLIYFQGNSAPDKSGLPSDRFSAERTGGSVSTLTIQRTQQEDSAVYLCASSFRHYEQYFGPGTRLTVT.

This sequence joins TRBV6-5 and TRBJ2-7; 7 bases are shared with TRBD2. The trim removed 7 bases at V and 4 bases at J, leaving 7 bases unmatched. This CDR3 has 13 amino acids. Germline V gives CDR1 MNHEY, CDR2 SVGAGI. CDR3 amino acids: CASKRDWSYEQYF. For the CDR3, the DNA is TGTGCCAGCAAGCGGGATTGGAGTTACGAGCAGTACTTC.

The genes are TRBV20-1 and TRBJ2-3; D remains ambiguous. The CDR3 is made up of 11 amino acids. The V gene's germline CDR1 is DFQATT and CDR2 SNEGSKA (reference sequence). Trimming took off 5 bases at V and 6 bases at J, with 9 bases between the two ends. The CDR3 region has the DNA TGCAGTGCTCCCGAGTGGGATACGCAGTATTTT. Protein sequence: CSAPEWDTQYF.